Below, one T cell receptor beta chain is given with its context. The data were produced by immunoSEQ multiplex PCR, yet TCRdb's version contains in-frame clones alone and is incomplete. The sample holds roughly 200,000 clones, approximately 78% seen once. The germline V gene has CDR1 SGHDT and CDR2 YYEEEE. J gave up 8 bases and V 5 bases, and 13 bases lay outside the gene matches. This CDR3 has 16 residues. The data derive from a study of cytomegalovirus exposure and HLA in healthy donors. This receptor was obtained from a woman aged 25 to 39 in good health and CMV-seronegative. Sequenced material: PBMCs. The rearrangement uses TRBV5-6 and TRBJ1-4, with 9 bases fitting TRBD1. This CDR3 reads CASSPVMTGGNEKLFF. The CDR3 nucleotides are TGTGCCAGCAGTCCCGTGATGACAGGGGGGAACGAAAAACTGTTTTTT.